This T cell receptor beta chain was obtained from a study of blood T cell repertoires in COVID-19. Study-level background: The analysed material was cDNA or gDNA that came from T cells, B-cell-depleted T cells, or PBMCs.

Original analysis: By means of reference gene primer amplification, nucleated cell counts were estimated. Profiled with immunoSEQ multiplex PCR; TCRdb holds only in-frame clones, not every one. V and J calls and clone size are copied from that table; D and trimming were computed from the DNA. Seen here are 150,000 to 200,000 clones, 88% observed once, and the top ten hold more than 8.5%. Everyone who took part was 18 to 89 years old, and they came from 20 to 25 US areas. Assignments of participants to cohorts depended upon their own reported clinical history. This receptor was taken from a woman younger than 30 who had recovered from COVID-19. The sequenced material came from PBMCs or T cells enriched from blood (not recorded which).

CDR3 amino acids: CASSQDTASNQPQHF. The CDR3 DNA reads TGTGCCAGCAGCCAAGATACAGCTAGCAATCAGCCCCAGCATTTT. This chain joins TRBV4-2 and TRBJ1-5, with no clear D. CDR3 length: 15 residues. CDR1 and CDR2 from the germline V gene are LGHNA and YNFKEQ. V was trimmed by 0 bases and J by 0 bases, leaving 6 bases between them.